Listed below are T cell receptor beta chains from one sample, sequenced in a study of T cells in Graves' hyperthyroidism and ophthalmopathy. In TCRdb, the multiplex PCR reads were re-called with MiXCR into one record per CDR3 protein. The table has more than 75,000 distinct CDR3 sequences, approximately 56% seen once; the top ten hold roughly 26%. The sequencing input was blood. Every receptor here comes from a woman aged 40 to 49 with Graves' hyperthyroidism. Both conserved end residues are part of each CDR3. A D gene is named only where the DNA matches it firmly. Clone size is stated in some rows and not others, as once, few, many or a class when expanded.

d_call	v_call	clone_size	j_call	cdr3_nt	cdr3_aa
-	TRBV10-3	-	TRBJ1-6	TGTGCCATCAGTGATCGGGGCGATTCACCCCTCCACTTT	CAISDRGDSPLHF
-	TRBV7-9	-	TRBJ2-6	TGTGCCAGCAGCTTAGCAGGGATGGGCGAGCAGTACCTCGTCCTGACTTTC	CASSLAGMGEQYLVLTF
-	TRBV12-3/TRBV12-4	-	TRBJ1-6	TGTGCCAGCAGCAGAGAGACAGTCTCCTATAATTCACCCCTCCACTTT	CASSRETVSYNSPLHF
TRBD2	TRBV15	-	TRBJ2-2	TGTGCCACCAGCAGAGATGGGCTCCCGACTAGCGGGACCTCGAACACCGGGGAGCTGTTTTTT	CATSRDGLPTSGTSNTGELFF
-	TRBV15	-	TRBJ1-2	TGTGCCACCAGCTATACCGGGACGGCGAACTATGGCTACACCTTC	CATSYTGTANYGYTF
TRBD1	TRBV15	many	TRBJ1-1	TGTGCCACCAGCAGAGGCGGGACAGGGAGGTTAGGGGCTTTCTTT	CATSRGGTGRLGAFF
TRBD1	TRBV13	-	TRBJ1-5	TGTGCCAGCAGTGCCGGGACAGGGAACAATCAGCCCCAGCATTTT	CASSAGTGNNQPQHF
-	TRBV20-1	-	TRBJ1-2	TGCAGTGCTTATTCTCCGGGGGACTATGGCTACACCTTC	CSAYSPGDYGYTF
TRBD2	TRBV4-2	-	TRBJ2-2	TGTGCCAGCAGCCAAGACACAGCGGGATGGTTCACCGAGGAGCTGTTTTTT	CASSQDTAGWFTEELFF
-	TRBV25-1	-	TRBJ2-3	TGTGCCAGCAGTTTAAGTGGCCCCCGAGATACGCAGTATTTT	CASSLSGPRDTQYF
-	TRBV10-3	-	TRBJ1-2	TGTGCCATCAGTGAGTCGTACGGGGATGGGTATGGCTACACCTTC	CAISESYGDGYGYTF
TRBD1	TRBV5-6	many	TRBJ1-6	TGTGCCAGCAGCTTGTCACAGGGGAATTCACCCCTCCACTTT	CASSLSQGNSPLHF
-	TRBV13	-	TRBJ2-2	TGTGCCAGCAGTTTGGCCGGGGCCACCAACACCGGGGAGCTGTTTTTT	CASSLAGATNTGELFF
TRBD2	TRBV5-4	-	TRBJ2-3	TGTGCCAGCAGCCAAGATCAATACACGGGACTAGCGGGAGAAGATGATACGCAGTATTTT	CASSQDQYTGLAGEDDTQYF
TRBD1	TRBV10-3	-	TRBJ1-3	TGTGCCACGATACACCGGGACAGGGACACCATATATTTT	CATIHRDRDTIYF
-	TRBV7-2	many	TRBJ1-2	TGTGCCAGCAGCCAAAGACAGGACTATGGCTACACCTTC	CASSQRQDYGYTF
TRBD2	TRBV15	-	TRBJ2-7	TGTGCCACCAGCAGAGTGGGCGGGAGGGGTGAGCAGTACTTC	CATSRVGGRGEQYF
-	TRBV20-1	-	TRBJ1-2	TGCAGTGCCCTAAGCAAGGGCATTGATGGCTACACCTTC	CSALSKGIDGYTF
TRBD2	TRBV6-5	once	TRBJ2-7	TGTGCCAGCAGTTTCGCCTTAGCGGGAGGATGGGAGCAGTACTTC	CASSFALAGGWEQYF
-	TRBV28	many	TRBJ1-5	TGTGCCAGCAGTTTAGCAGGGTGGAGCAATCAGCCCCAGCATTTT	CASSLAGWSNQPQHF
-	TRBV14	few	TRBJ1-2	TGTGCCAGCAGCCCGCAGGTGACCTATGGCTACACCTTC	CASSPQVTYGYTF
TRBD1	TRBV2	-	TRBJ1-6	TGTGCCAGCAGTGAGGGGACAGCCTATAATTCACCCCTCCACTTT	CASSEGTAYNSPLHF
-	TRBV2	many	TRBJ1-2	TGTGCCAGCGGGGCAGGTCTTTCTATTAACTATGGCTACACCTTC	CASGAGLSINYGYTF
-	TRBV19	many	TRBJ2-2	TGTGCCAGTAGAACTGGGGGGAGAGGCACCGGGGAGCTGTTTTTT	CASRTGGRGTGELFF
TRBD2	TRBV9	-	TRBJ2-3	TGTGCCAGCAGCGTAGGTGGGATACTAGCGGGAGTGGTGATCACAGATACGCAGTATTTT	CASSVGGILAGVVITDTQYF
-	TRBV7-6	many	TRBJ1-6	TGTGCCAGCAGCTTAGCCGATTCACCCCTCCACTTT	CASSLADSPLHF
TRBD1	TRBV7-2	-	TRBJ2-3	TGTGCCAGCAGCTGGGACAGGGGGCGGGGAGATACGCAGTATTTT	CASSWDRGRGDTQYF
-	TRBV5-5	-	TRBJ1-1	TGTGCCAGCAGCTTTCCCACTGAAGCTTTCTTT	CASSFPTEAFF
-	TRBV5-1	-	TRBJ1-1	TGCGCCAGCAGCTTGAAACAGGGATGGGACACTGAAGCTTTCTTT	CASSLKQGWDTEAFF
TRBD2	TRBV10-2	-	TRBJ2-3	TGCGCCAGGAGTTATCCTGGACTAGCGAGCTTTGATACGCAGTATTTT	CARSYPGLASFDTQYF
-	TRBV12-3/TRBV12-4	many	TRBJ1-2	TGTGCCAGCAGTTTAGTGGGTGACGGCTATGGCTACACCTTC	CASSLVGDGYGYTF
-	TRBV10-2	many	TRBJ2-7	TGCGCCAGCAGTGTACAGGCCCACGAGCAGTACTTC	CASSVQAHEQYF
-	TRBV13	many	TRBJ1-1	TGTGCCGGTTTACCCGCGGGGAAAATGAACACTGAAGCTTTCTTT	CAGLPAGKMNTEAFF
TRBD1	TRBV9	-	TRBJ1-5	TGTGCCAGCAGCGCGGGACAGGGGGCGGAGACCCAGCATTTT	CASSAGQGAETQHF
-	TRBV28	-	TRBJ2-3	TGTGCCAGCAGTCCCCCCGGTGTATATACGCAGTATTTT	CASSPPGVYTQYF
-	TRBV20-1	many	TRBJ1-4	TGCAGTGCCCGGGAAGGGGGAGGTGAAAAACTGTTTTTT	CSAREGGGEKLFF
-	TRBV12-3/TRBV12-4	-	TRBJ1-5	TGTGCCAGCAGTGGGGAGCGGGGGAGGCCCCAGCATTTT	CASSGERGRPQHF
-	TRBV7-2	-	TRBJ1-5	TGTGCCAGCAGCTTAGAGGGAGGGGATCAGCCCCAGCATTTT	CASSLEGGDQPQHF
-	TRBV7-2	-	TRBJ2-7	TGTGCCAGCAGCCTGCGGGCGGCAGAGCAGTACTTC	CASSLRAAEQYF
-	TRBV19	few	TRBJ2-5	TGTGCCAGTAGTACCAGGGGTACAGAGACCCAGTACTTC	CASSTRGTETQYF
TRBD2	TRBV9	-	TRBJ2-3	TGTGCCAGCAGCGTAGTAGGGACTAGATTCACAGATACGCAGTATTTT	CASSVVGTRFTDTQYF
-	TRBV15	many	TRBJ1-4	TGTGCCACCAGCAGAGATGGCGGGGTTGAAAAACTGTTTTTT	CATSRDGGVEKLFF
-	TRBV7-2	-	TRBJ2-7	TGTGCCAGCAGCTTTGGCGGCGGCATCTCCTACGAGCAGTACTTC	CASSFGGGISYEQYF
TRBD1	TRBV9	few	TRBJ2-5	TGTGCCAGCAGCCCCGGGACAGGGGAGGAGACCCAGTACTTC	CASSPGTGEETQYF
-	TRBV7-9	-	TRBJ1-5	TGTGCCAGCAGCGGAACAGGGCGACAGCCCCAGCATTTT	CASSGTGRQPQHF
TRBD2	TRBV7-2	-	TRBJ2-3	TGTGCCAGCAGCCCGGGGGACTATGAGGGGACGCAGTATTTT	CASSPGDYEGTQYF
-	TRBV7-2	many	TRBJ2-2	TGTGCCAGCAGCTTTACTAGTTCCGGGGAGCTGTTTTTT	CASSFTSSGELFF
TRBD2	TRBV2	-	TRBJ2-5	TGTGCCAGCGGGACAGGACTAGCGGGAGTCAGGGAGACCCAGTACTTC	CASGTGLAGVRETQYF